This TCR beta chain was identified in a study of T cells in Graves' hyperthyroidism and ophthalmopathy (dated by TCRdb to about 2019). About the investigation overall: Peripheral blood samples were taken at the time of initial diagnosis, prior to any treatment. TCR V-J signatures able to tell the groups apart were searched for in a discovery cohort of more than 90 patients, of whom around 43 had Graves' ophthalmopathy and about 55 had stable Graves' hyperthyroidism. Prospective prediction of ophthalmopathy was tested in an independent validation cohort consisting of some 20 hyperthyroidism patients and some 17 patients who later progressed to ophthalmopathy. For training and testing, the 110 or so patients in the discovery cohort were randomly divided in a 7:3 ratio. Thyroid tissue and blood T-cell repertoires from about 6 Graves' hyperthyroidism patients were also compared in the study. After sampling, hyperthyroidism patients received methimazole starting at 30 mg daily, and ophthalmopathy patients received high-dose intravenous methylprednisolone. The paper describes TCR Vbeta CDR3 sequencing of 140 or so peripheral blood samples, made up of 43 ophthalmopathy patients, around 78 hyperthyroidism patients and 17 progressor patients.

Based on the germline V gene, the CDR1 and CDR2 sequences are SGDLS and YYNGEE. The CDR3, cysteine through phenylalanine, is 13 amino acids long. The CDR3 DNA has 39 bases and is translated from base 1. V gives up 3 bases and J gives up 4 bases, and the segment between their germline ends measures 7 bases. Stable Graves' hyperthyroidism was defined as no progression to ophthalmopathy during 18 months of follow-up. Hyperthyroidism patients were aged 18 to 65 years and newly diagnosed, with disease duration of less than 2 months. Patients with uncontrolled infections, other autoimmune diseases, pregnancy or lactation were excluded. Diagnoses were established on the basis of clinical symptoms, serum thyroxine and TRAb, thyroid ultrasound, and orbital computed tomography. PBMCs were isolated from roughly 10 ml of fresh peripheral blood by Ficoll-Paque density gradient centrifugation. Total RNA was extracted with Trizol reagent, and quality was checked on an Agilent 2100 Bioanalyzer.

This clonotype was seen repeatedly, ten times or more. Its specific antigen is unknown. Base qualities are missing; no much larger clone stands one base away. Results the study describes overall, beyond this receptor: A 13 V-J signature model separated ophthalmopathy from stable hyperthyroidism, with around 90% sensitivity and 81% to 82% specificity in cross-validation and 80%/75% in testing. Sample size was not statistically predetermined, and blinding of investigators to group allocation was not performed. Most expanded thyroid clonotypes (frequency above 0.001) were also detected in blood, suggesting blood repertoires may reflect thyroid immune responses. During validation, the model predicted progression to ophthalmopathy a median of roughly 7.1 months ahead of onset, with approximately 71% sensitivity and about 72% specificity.

The TCR beta CDR3 regions were amplified from the RNA transcripts. The TCR CDR3 was subjected to a first round of RT-PCR using the HTBI primer set and the Qiagen OneStep RT-PCR kit. A second multiplex PCR round built the libraries, followed by size selection and purification. The libraries were sequenced on an Illumina HiSeq2000 using paired-end 100 bp reads. On the study's bioinformatics: Raw data were processed with SOAPnuke, discarding reads with adapters, uncalled bases, mean Phred below 15, or no exact constant-primer or identifier match. High-quality paired reads were merged using COPE v1.2.5, and each unique nucleotide sequence was defined as a clonotype. MiTCR v1.1 was used to align clonotypes to the IMGT TRBV, TRBD and TRBJ reference segments. Analysis was restricted to V-J combinations with a frequency above 0.0001, which covered about 99% of repertoires. A TCS score was defined as the ratio between F50 (clonal expansion) and ExV (chaos), using BLOSUM62-based TCRdist between CDR3 peptides within each V-J. Welch's t-statistics and random forest reduced 514 V-J features to some 14, which were used in a naive Bayes classifier (R e1071). The similarity between thyroid and blood repertoires was quantified using the Morisita-Horn index. TCRdb took the public reads, trimmed them with fastp at Q25, ran MiXCR for clone calling and kept in-frame beta chains. Entries are consolidated by CDR3 protein sequence, retaining the most common genes and DNA. TCRdb's processing, not the authors' own work, is the source of the V and J calls. The table for this sample lists roughly 840,000 distinct CDR3 sequences; over 35% of them were counted only once. Around 10% of the sample is in the top ten clones.

Recombination connected TRBV9 to TRBJ2-2; no confident D gene assignment can be made. The sequence derives from a man aged 18-30 years with Graves' hyperthyroidism. The sequencing sample was made of blood. The CDR3 region: CASSALITGELFF. At the DNA level, the sequence is TGTGCCAGCAGCGCGCTAATCACCGGGGAGCTGTTTTTT.